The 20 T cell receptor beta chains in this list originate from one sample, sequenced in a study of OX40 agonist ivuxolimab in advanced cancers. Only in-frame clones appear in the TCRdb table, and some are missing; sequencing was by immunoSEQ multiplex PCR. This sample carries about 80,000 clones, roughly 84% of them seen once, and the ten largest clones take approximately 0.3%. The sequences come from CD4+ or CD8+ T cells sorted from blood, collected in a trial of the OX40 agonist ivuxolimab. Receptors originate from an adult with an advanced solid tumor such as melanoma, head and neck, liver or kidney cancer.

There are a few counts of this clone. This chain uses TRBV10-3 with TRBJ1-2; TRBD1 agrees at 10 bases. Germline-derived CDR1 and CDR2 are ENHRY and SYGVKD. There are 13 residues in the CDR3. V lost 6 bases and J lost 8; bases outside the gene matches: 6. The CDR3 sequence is CAIRGDRGYGYTF. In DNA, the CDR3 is TGTGCCATCAGAGGGGACAGGGGTTACGGCTACACCTTC.

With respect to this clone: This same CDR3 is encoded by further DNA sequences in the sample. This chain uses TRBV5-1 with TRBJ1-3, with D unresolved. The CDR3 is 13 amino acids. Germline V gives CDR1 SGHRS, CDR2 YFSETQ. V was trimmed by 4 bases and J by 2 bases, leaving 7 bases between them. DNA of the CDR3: TGCGCCAGCAGCCGGGAGACTGGAAACACCATATATTTT. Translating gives CASSRETGNTIYF.

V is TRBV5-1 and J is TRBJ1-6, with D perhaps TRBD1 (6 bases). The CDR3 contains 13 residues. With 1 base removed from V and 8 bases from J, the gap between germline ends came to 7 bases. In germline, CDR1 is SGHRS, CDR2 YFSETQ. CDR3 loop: CASSLNRDSPLHF. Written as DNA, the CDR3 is TGCGCCAGCAGCTTGAACAGGGATTCACCCCTCCACTTT.

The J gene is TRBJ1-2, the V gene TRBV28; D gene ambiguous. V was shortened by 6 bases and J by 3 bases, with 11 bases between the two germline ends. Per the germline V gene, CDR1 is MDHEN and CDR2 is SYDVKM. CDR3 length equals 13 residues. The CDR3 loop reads CASRTPKDYGYTF. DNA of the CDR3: TGTGCCAGCAGGACCCCGAAGGACTATGGCTACACCTTC.

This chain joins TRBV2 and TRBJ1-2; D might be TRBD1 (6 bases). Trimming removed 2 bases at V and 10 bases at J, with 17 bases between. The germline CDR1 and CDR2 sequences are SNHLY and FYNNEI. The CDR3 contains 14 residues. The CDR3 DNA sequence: TGTGCCAGCAGTGAAAGGAGGGACAAAAACGACTACACCTTC. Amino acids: CASSERRDKNDYTF.

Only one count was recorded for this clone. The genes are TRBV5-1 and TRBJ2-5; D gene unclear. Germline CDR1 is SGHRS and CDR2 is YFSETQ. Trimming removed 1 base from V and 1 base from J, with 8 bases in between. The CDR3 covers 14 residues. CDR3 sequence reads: CASSLSGGQETQYF. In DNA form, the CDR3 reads TGCGCCAGCAGCTTGTCAGGTGGCCAAGAGACCCAGTACTTC.

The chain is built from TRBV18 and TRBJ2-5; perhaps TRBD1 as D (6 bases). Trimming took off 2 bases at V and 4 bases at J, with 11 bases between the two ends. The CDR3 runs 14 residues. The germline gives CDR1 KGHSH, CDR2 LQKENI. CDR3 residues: CASSPSGTRETQYF. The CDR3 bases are TGTGCCAGCTCACCATCCGGGACACGAGAGACCCAGTACTTC.

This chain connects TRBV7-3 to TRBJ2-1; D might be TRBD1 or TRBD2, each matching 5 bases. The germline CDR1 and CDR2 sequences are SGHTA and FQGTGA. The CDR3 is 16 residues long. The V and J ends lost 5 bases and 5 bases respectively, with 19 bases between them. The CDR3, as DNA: TGTGCCAGCAGCGCCGGGTTGGGAGTGGGGGACAATGAGCAGTTCTTC. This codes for CASSAGLGVGDNEQFF.

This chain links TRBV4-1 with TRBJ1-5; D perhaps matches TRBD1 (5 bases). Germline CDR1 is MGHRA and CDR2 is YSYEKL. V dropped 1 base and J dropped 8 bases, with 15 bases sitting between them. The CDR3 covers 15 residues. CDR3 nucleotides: TGCGCCAGCAGCCAAGGTCCAACTGGGGGGGAGCCCCAGCATTTT. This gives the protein CASSQGPTGGEPQHF.

The DNA for the CDR3 is TGTGCCAGCGGGTATCAGTACTTC. Its translation is CASGYQYF. The chain links TRBV7-6 to TRBJ2-4; D is unclear. V was clipped by 8 bases and J by 12 bases, with 5 bases between them. The CDR3 contains 8 residues. Per germline, CDR1 SGHVS and CDR2 FNYEAQ.

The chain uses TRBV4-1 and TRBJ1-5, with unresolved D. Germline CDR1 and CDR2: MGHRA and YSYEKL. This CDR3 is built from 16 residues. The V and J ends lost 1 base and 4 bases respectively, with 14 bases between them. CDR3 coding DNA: TGCGCCAGCAGCCAAGTAACTGTCCTAAAAAATCAGCCCCAGCATTTT. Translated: CASSQVTVLKNQPQHF.

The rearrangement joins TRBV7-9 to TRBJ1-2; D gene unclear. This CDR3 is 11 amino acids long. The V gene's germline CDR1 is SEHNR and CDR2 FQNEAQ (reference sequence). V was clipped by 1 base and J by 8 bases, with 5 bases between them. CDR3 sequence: CASSLGRGYTF. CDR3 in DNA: TGTGCCAGCAGCTTAGGGCGGGGCTACACCTTC.

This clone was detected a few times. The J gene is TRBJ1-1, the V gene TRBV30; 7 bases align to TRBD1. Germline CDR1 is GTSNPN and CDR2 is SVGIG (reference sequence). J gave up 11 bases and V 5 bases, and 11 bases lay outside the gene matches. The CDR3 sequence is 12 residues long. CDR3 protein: CAWVSPTGVAFF. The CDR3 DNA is TGTGCCTGGGTCTCTCCTACAGGGGTGGCTTTCTTT.

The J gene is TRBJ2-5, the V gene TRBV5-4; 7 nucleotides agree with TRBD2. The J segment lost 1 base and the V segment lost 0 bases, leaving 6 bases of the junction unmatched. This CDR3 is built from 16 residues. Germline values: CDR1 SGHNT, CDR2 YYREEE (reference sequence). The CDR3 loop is CASSLGPGGGQETQYF. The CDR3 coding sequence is TGTGCCAGCAGCTTGGGTCCGGGAGGAGGCCAAGAGACCCAGTACTTC.

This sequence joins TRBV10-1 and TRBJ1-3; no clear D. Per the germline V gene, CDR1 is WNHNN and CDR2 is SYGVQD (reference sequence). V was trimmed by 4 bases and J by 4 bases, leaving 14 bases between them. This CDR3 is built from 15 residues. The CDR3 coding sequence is TGCGCCAGCAGTGGATCCGCCAAGTCGGGAAACACCATATATTTT. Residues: CASSGSAKSGNTIYF.

CDR3 loop: CAARGPRTEAFF. In DNA, the CDR3 is TGTGCAGCGAGGGGGCCCCGCACTGAAGCTTTCTTT. J is TRBJ1-1 and V is TRBV28; TRBD1 matches 7 bases. This CDR3 is built from 12 residues. Germline V gene lookup returns CDR1 MDHEN and CDR2 SYDVKM. Full variable domain (outside the CDR3, taken from reference TRBV28 and TRBJ1-1): DVKVTQSSRYLVKRTGEKVFLECVQDMDHENMFWYRQDPGLGLRLIYFSYDVKMKEKGDIPEGYSVSREKKERFSLILESASTNQTSMYLCAARGPRTEAFFGQGTRLTVV.

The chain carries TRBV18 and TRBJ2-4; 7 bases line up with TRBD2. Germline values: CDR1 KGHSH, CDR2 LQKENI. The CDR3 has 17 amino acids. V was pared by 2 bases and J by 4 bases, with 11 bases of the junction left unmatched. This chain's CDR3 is CASSPYSGGYEKNIQYF. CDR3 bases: TGTGCCAGCTCACCATATTCGGGAGGATACGAGAAAAACATTCAGTACTTC.

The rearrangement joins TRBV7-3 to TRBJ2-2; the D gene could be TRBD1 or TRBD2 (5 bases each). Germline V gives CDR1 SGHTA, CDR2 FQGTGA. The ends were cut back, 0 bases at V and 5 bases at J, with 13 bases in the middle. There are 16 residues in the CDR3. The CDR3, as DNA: TGTGCCAGCAGCTTAACGCCGGGGCAGTCGACCGGGGAGCTGTTTTTT. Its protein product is CASSLTPGQSTGELFF.

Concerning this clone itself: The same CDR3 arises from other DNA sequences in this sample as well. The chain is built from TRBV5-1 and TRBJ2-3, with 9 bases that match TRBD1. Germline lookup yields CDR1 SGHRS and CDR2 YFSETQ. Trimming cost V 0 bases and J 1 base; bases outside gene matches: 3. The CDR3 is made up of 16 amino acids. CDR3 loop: CASSLAGQGGTDTQYF. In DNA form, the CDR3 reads TGCGCCAGCAGCTTGGCGGGACAGGGAGGCACAGATACGCAGTATTTT.

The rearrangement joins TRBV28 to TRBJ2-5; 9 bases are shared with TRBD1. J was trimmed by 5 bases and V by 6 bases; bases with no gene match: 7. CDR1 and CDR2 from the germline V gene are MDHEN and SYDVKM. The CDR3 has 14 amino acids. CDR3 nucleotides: TGTGCCAGCAGCCCTCGGACAGGGGAGGAGACCCAGTACTTC. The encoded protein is CASSPRTGEETQYF.